Below are 15 T cell receptor beta chains sequenced from a single sample in a study of blood T cell repertoires in COVID-19. The table came from immunoSEQ multiplex PCR; TCRdb's copy has only in-frame clones and leaves some out. The table has more than 200,000 clones, about 80% seen once. Sample: peripheral blood. The receptors originated from a woman between 40 and 50 years old with active or convalescent COVID-19.

CDR3 sequence reads: CASSQGGTAQYF. The CDR3 coding sequence is TGCGCCAGCAGCCAAGGAGGCACGGCCCAGTACTTC. V and J are TRBV4-1 and TRBJ2-5; D remains unclear. The CDR3 is 12 residues long. The germline V gene has CDR1 MGHRA and CDR2 YSYEKL. V gave up 1 base and J gave up 9 bases, with 9 bases separating them.

The chain recombines TRBV5-1 with TRBJ1-2; possible D gene TRBD1, 6 bases. CDR1 is SGHRS and CDR2 is YFSETQ in the germline V gene. The CDR3 is made up of 13 amino acids. The V end was cut by 4 bases, the J end by 5 bases, with 12 bases between. Written as DNA, the CDR3 is TGCGCCAGCAGCCAAGGGGGAGGGTATGGCTACACCTTC. This codes for CASSQGGGYGYTF.

The V and J genes are TRBV6-5 and TRBJ2-7; no definite D call. The CDR3 length is 15 residues. CDR1 is MNHEY, CDR2 SVGAGI, per germline. Trimming pared 2 bases from V and 0 bases from J, leaving 11 bases between. This CDR3 is CASSYGQTSSYEQYF. The CDR3 DNA follows: TGTGCCAGCAGTTACGGGCAGACGAGCTCCTACGAGCAGTACTTC.

The rearrangement links TRBV4-2 to TRBJ2-1, with D perhaps TRBD2 (5 bases). Germline V gene lookup returns CDR1 LGHNA and CDR2 YNFKEQ. CDR3 size: 16 residues. V was shortened by 0 bases and J by 0 bases, with 9 bases between the two germline ends. CDR3 amino acids: CASSQDSGSSYNEQFF. In nucleotides, the CDR3 is TGTGCCAGCAGCCAAGACTCGGGAAGCTCCTACAATGAGCAGTTCTTC.

This clone was seen once. V usage is TRBV18 and J usage is TRBJ1-4; weak D call: TRBD1 (5 bases). The CDR3 extends over 19 amino acids. Trimming removed 2 bases at V and 4 bases at J, with 23 bases between. Per germline, CDR1 KGHSH and CDR2 LQKENI. This CDR3 reads CASSPRGWGNIRDNEKLFF. The CDR3 bases are TGTGCCAGCTCACCAAGGGGCTGGGGCAATATTCGAGATAATGAAAAACTGTTTTTT.

The sample holds a few counts of this clone. Here the CDR3 reads CSAGTGGEEKLFF. The DNA for the CDR3 is TGCAGCGCCGGGACAGGGGGCGAGGAAAAACTGTTTTTT. The V gene is TRBV29-1, the J gene TRBJ1-4; the match to TRBD1 covers 12 bases. Per the germline V gene, CDR1 is SQVTM and CDR2 is ANQGSEA. The V and J ends lost 7 bases and 8 bases, in that order; junction bases with no gene match: 5. The CDR3 runs to 13 residues. Based on the CDR3 plus reference TRBV29-1 and TRBJ1-4, the full variable domain is SAVISQKPSRDICQRGTSLTIQCQVDSQVTMMFWYRQQPGQSLTLIATANQGSEATYESGFVIDKFPISRPNLTFSTLTVSNMSPEDSSIYLCSAGTGGEEKLFFGSGTQLSVL.

The chain recombines TRBV24-1 with TRBJ2-2; D is unresolved. Between the trimmed V and J ends, which lost 7 bases and 1 base, there was a span of 6 bases. From germline, CDR1 is KGHDR and CDR2 SFDVKD. The CDR3 loop spans 13 amino acids. The CDR3 loop reads CATSAGNTGELFF. DNA of the CDR3: TGTGCCACCAGCGCAGGGAACACCGGGGAGCTGTTTTTT.

CDR3 coding DNA: TGTGCCTGGAGTGGCACCAGGGTTTCCTATGGCTACACCTTC. This gives the protein CAWSGTRVSYGYTF. The genes are TRBV30 and TRBJ1-2, with D maybe TRBD1 (5 bases). Germline V CDR1 and CDR2: GTSNPN, SVGIG (reference sequence). CDR3 length: 14 amino acids. Trimming removed 1 base from V and 4 bases from J, with 13 bases in between.

This clone was picked up a small number of times. The chain employs TRBV6-1 and TRBJ1-2, with 12 positions matching TRBD1. The CDR3 totals 15 residues. Looked up from germline, CDR1 is MNHNS and CDR2 is SASEGT. V gave up 2 bases and J gave up 4 bases; unmatched junction bases: 2. The CDR3 coding sequence is TGTGCCAGCAGTGAACCGGGACAGGGGGCCTATGGCTACACCTTC. Protein: CASSEPGQGAYGYTF.

About this clone: The sample carries other DNA sequences with the same CDR3. The chain joins TRBV6-1 to TRBJ1-5; weak D call: TRBD1 (5 bases). Between the trimmed V and J ends, which lost 2 bases and 7 bases, there was a span of 9 bases. CDR1 is MNHNS and CDR2 is SASEGT in the germline V gene. This CDR3 is built from 13 residues. The CDR3 loop is CASSEQGGQPQHF. The CDR3 DNA sequence: TGTGCCAGCAGTGAACAGGGAGGACAGCCCCAGCATTTT.

The chain is built from TRBV11-2 and TRBJ1-1, with D unclear. Trimming stripped 0 bases from V and 5 bases from J, with 10 bases between. Germline V gene lookup returns CDR1 SGHAT and CDR2 FQNNGV. CDR3 length equals 14 residues. Here the CDR3 reads CASSLDLQATEAFF. The CDR3 DNA is TGTGCCAGCAGCTTAGATCTCCAGGCTACTGAAGCTTTCTTT.

The V call is TRBV2, the J call TRBJ2-7; 7 positions match TRBD2. The germline gives CDR1 SNHLY, CDR2 FYNNEI. The junction had 25 bases not matched to a gene; V was cut back by 2 bases and J by 3 bases. This CDR3 has 21 amino acids. The CDR3 is CASSELKVGGRIFVIGYEQYF. CDR3 DNA: TGTGCCAGCAGTGAATTAAAGGTTGGCGGGAGAATCTTCGTGATCGGCTACGAGCAGTACTTC.

The rearrangement uses TRBV11-2 and TRBJ2-7; no reliable D call. The CDR3 runs 14 residues. Germline-derived CDR1 and CDR2 are SGHAT and FQNNGV. V was clipped by 6 bases and J by 0 bases, with 12 bases between them. CDR3 protein: CASSPRGVSYEQYF. Written as DNA, the CDR3 is TGTGCCAGCAGTCCCCGCGGCGTCTCCTACGAGCAGTACTTC.

This clone was found a few times. The V call is TRBV6-5, the J call TRBJ2-3, with D possibly matching TRBD1 (5 bases). V dropped 8 bases and J dropped 2 bases, with 17 bases sitting between them. This CDR3 is built from 15 residues. Germline CDR1 and CDR2: MNHEY and SVGAGI. CDR3 DNA: TGTGCCAGCGCCCAAACAGGTCGGATCACAGATACGCAGTATTTT. It codes for CASAQTGRITDTQYF.

This chain uses TRBV5-8 with TRBJ2-4; 7 nucleotides match TRBD1. V shed 6 bases and J 2 bases; nucleotides not matched to a gene: 8. This CDR3 has 15 residues. The germline V gene encodes CDR1 SGHTS and CDR2 YDEGEE. The CDR3 nucleotides are TGTGCCAGCAACCGGGGACAGACAACCAAAAACATTCAGTACTTC. This encodes CASNRGQTTKNIQYF.